Given below is one T cell receptor beta chain in context. The data belong to a study of blood T cell repertoires in COVID-19. Study details: T cells, B-cell-depleted T cells, or PBMCs supplied cDNA or gDNA.

Participants were aged about 18 to 95 years, lived in some 23 US areas, and enrolled virtually. Researchers sorted participants into cohorts using their self-reported clinical history. Original processing notes: It was from reference gene primer amplification that nucleated cell counts were estimated. The repertoire was sequenced with immunoSEQ multiplex PCR; TCRdb's copy has only in-frame clones and lacks some. From that table come the V and J calls and clone size; the DNA was used to work out D and trimming. This table holds approximately 470,000 clones, 87% found once. CDR3 length equals 13 residues. V dropped 6 bases and J dropped 1 base, with 12 bases sitting between them. Per germline, CDR1 GTSNPN and CDR2 SVGIG (reference sequence).

This sequence originates from a young woman who had recovered from COVID-19. Source material: PBMCs or T cells enriched from blood (not recorded which). V is TRBV30 and J is TRBJ1-1; D uncertain. CDR3 protein: CACRQGANTEAFF. CDR3 DNA: TGTGCCTGCCGCCAAGGAGCGAACACTGAAGCTTTCTTT.